These 3 T cell receptor beta chains were all obtained from the same sample, sequenced in a study of vaccination and CD4 T cells after COVID-19. The Oncomine TCR Beta short-read assay generated sequence data from the DNA of cultured CD4+ T cells. Using its own MiXCR run on the PCR reads, TCRdb lists one record per CDR3 protein. Of fewer than 25,000 distinct CDR3 sequences listed, approximately 38% were seen once; the top ten hold just under 30%. Stated time point: late sampling 161 to 241 days after vaccination in three convalescent patients. Sample treatment: roughly ten-day PBMC culture with coronavirus spike peptide pools or control peptides (ViraFEST assay). The antigens for these receptors are not known. Sequenced material: CD4+ T cells from blood, cultured in vitro, taken about 7 months after SARS-CoV-2 vaccination. The receptors were gathered from a human donor who had recovered from COVID-19.

V gene TRBV7-8 combines with J gene TRBJ1-6; 7 bases line up with TRBD1. Per germline, CDR1 SGHVS and CDR2 FQNEAQ. There are 16 residues in the CDR3. The ends lost 8 bases at V and 8 bases at J; junction bases unmatched: 15. The CDR3: CASGDRDSLIDSPLHF. The CDR3 DNA sequence: TGTGCCAGCGGAGACAGGGACTCCTTAATTGATTCACCCCTCCACTTT.

The genes are TRBV20-1 and TRBJ2-7, with TRBD2 matching over 7 bases. CDR3 size: 13 residues. Germline values: CDR1 DFQATT, CDR2 SNEGSKA (reference sequence). The ends lost 2 bases at V and 0 bases at J; junction bases unmatched: 1. In DNA form, the CDR3 reads TGCAGTGCTAGAAAGCGGGACTCCTACGAGCAGTACTTC. It yields the protein CSARKRDSYEQYF.

A few counts support this clonotype. The genes are TRBV19 and TRBJ1-5; a possible D gene is TRBD1 (6 bases). The CDR3 has 15 amino acids. The germline V and J ends were trimmed by 1 base and 5 bases, with 12 bases remaining between them. Germline CDR1 LNHDA, CDR2 SQIVND (reference sequence). CDR3 amino acids: CASSIGEGVHQPQHF. DNA for the CDR3: TGTGCCAGTAGTATAGGTGAGGGGGTTCATCAGCCCCAGCATTTT. Complete variable domain (other parts from reference TRBV19 and TRBJ1-5): DGGITQSPKYLFRKEGQNVTLSCEQNLNHDAMYWYRQDPGQGLRLIYYSQIVNDFQKGDIAEGYSVSREKKESFPLTVTSAQKNPTAFYLCASSIGEGVHQPQHFGDGTRLSIL.